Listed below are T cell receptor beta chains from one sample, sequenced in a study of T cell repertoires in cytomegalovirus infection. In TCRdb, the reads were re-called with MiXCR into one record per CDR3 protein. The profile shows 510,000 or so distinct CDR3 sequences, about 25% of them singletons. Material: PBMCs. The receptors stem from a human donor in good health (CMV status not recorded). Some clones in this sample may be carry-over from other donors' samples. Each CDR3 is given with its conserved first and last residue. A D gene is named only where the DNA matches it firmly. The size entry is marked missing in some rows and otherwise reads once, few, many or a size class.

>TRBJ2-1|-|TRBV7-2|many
TGTGCCAGCAGCTTACAGACTGGCGGGCCCTACAATGAGCAGTTCTTC
CASSLQTGGPYNEQFF
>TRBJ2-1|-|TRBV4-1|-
TGCGCCAGCAGCCAAGGAGCGTCGGAAAGTTACAATGAGCAGTTCTTC
CASSQGASESYNEQFF
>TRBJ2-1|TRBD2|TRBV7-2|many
TGTGCCAGCACCCGGACTAGCGGGACCGATGAGCAGTTCTTC
CASTRTSGTDEQFF
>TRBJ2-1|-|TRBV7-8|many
TGTGCCAGCAGCTTAGAGTTGGGGAGTGGTAATGAGCAGTTCTTC
CASSLELGSGNEQFF
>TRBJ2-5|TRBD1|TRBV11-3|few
TGTGCCAGCAGCCTAGACAGGGGGCCTATCGAGACCCAGTACTTC
CASSLDRGPIETQYF
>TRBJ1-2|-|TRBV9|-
TGTGCCAGCAGTGTAGGGTGGACTGTTCACTATGGCTACACCTTC
CASSVGWTVHYGYTF
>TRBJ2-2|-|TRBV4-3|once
TGCGCCAGCAGCCGTTCGGGGCAGGGGCCCGGGGAGCTGTTTTTT
CASSRSGQGPGELFF
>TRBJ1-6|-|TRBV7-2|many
TGTGCCAGCAGCCCCCGCCGGGGAGGTTCACCCCTCCACTTT
CASSPRRGGSPLHF
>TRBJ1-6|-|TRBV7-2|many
TGTGCCAGCAGCTTAGCGGGGATGGGGGGCCGGAATTCACCCCTCCACTTT
CASSLAGMGGRNSPLHF
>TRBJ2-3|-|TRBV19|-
TGTGCCAGTCAGACAGACAGGGACTACACAGATACGCAGTATTTT
CASQTDRDYTDTQYF
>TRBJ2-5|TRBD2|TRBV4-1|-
TGCGCCAGCAGCCAAGTTCGGCTAGCGGCCTTTCGGGGGACCCAGTACTTC
CASSQVRLAAFRGTQYF
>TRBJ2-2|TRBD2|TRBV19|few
TGTGCCAGTAGTATTCGACTAGCGGTTACCGGGGAGCTGTTTTTT
CASSIRLAVTGELFF
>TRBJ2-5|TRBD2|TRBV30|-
TGTGCCTGGAGCACTAGCGGAGAGACCCAGTACTTC
CAWSTSGETQYF
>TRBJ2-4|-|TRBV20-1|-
TGCAGTGCTAGACTAAGGGTGGCCAAAAACATTCAGTACTTC
CSARLRVAKNIQYF
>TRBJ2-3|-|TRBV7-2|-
TGTGCCAGCAGCTTAACAAGGGGTTTTAGCACAGATACGCAGTATTTT
CASSLTRGFSTDTQYF
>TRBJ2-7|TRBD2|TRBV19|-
TGTGCCAGTAAGGAAGGGACTAGCGGGAGGTACGAGCAGTACTTC
CASKEGTSGRYEQYF
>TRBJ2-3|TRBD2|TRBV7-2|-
TGTGCCAGCAGCTTAGGGTGGATAGCGGGGGAGAACACAGATACGCAGTATTTT
CASSLGWIAGENTDTQYF
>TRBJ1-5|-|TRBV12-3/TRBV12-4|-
TGTGCCAGCAGTTGGGGAGGGGTGAGGGGCTATAGCAATCAGCCCCAGCATTTT
CASSWGGVRGYSNQPQHF
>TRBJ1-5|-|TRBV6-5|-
TGTGCCAGCAGTTACGGGGTAGGTCATCAGCCCCAGCATTTT
CASSYGVGHQPQHF
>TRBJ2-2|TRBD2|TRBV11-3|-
TGTGCCAGCAGCCCAGCGGGAGTAAGCGGGGAGCTGTTTTTT
CASSPAGVSGELFF
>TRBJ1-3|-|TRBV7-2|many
TGTGCCAGCAGCTTACTTAATCCCTCTGGAAACACCATATATTTT
CASSLLNPSGNTIYF
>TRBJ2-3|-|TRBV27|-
TGTGCCAGCAGCCGTGGTGGGTCCCCCACAGATACGCAGTATTTT
CASSRGGSPTDTQYF
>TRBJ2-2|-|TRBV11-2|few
TGTGCCAGCAGCTTATTTCCCCCGGGACTCCCTAGCCCTACGGAGCTGTTTTTT
CASSLFPPGLPSPTELFF
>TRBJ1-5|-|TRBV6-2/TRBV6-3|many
TGTGCCAGCAGTTACGGACAGATTAGCTATCAGCCCCAGCATTTT
CASSYGQISYQPQHF
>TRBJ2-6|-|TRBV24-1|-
TGTGCCACCAAAGCAGGGCCCGGGGCCAACGTCCTGACTTTC
CATKAGPGANVLTF
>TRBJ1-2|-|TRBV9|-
TGTGCCAGCAGCGTAACAGCTTCAGGGACTAACTATGGCTACACCTTC
CASSVTASGTNYGYTF
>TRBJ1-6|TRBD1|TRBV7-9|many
TGTGCCAGCAGCACCGGGGGACAGGGTTTGAATTCACCCCTCCACTTT
CASSTGGQGLNSPLHF